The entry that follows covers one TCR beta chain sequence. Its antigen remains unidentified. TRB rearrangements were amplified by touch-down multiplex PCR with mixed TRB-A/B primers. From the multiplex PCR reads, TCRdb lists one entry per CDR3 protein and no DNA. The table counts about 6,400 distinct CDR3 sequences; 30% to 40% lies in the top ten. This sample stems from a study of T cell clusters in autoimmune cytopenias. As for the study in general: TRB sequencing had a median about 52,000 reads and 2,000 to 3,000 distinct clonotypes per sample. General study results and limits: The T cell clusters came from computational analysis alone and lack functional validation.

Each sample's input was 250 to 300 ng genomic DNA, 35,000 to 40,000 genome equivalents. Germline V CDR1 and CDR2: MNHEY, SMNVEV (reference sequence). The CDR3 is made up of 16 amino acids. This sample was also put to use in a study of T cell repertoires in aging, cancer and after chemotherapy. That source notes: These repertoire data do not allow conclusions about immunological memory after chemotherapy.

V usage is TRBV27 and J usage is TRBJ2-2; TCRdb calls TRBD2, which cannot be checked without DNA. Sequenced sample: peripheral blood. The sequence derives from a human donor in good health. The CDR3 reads CASSLLGLRNTGELFF.